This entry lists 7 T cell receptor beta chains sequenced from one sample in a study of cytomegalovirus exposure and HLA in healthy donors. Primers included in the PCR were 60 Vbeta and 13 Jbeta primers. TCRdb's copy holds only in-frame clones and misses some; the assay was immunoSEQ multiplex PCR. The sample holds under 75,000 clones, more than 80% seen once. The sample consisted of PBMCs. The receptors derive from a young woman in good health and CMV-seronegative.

CDR3 sequence reads: CASSPGLETQYF. CDR3 DNA: TGTGCCAGCTCACCAGGGTTGGAGACCCAGTACTTC. This chain connects TRBV18 to TRBJ2-3, with unresolved D. Matching the DNA end better, TRBJ2-5 makes the J call doubtful. The CDR3 covers 12 residues. CDR1 is KGHSH and CDR2 is LQKENI in the germline V gene.

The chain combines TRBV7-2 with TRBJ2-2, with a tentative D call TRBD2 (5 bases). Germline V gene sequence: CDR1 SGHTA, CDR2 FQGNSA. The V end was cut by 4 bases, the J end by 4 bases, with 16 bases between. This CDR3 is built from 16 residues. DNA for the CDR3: TGTGCCAGCAGCTACAGCTCCGCCCGGGGCACCGGGGAGCTGTTTTTT. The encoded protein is CASSYSSARGTGELFF.

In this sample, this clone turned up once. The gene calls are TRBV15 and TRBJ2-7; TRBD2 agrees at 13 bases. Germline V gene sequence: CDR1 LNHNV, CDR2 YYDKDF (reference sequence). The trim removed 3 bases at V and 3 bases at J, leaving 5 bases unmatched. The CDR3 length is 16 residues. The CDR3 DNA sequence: TGTGCCACCAGCAGCCCCGGGACTAGCGGGGTCTACGAGCAGTACTTC. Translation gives CATSSPGTSGVYEQYF.

DNA for the CDR3: TGTGCCAGCAGCTTAGTAGCGGCAGGGGGTAATGAAAAACTGTTTTTT. Encoded protein: CASSLVAAGGNEKLFF. This sequence joins TRBV7-9 and TRBJ1-4, with 7 bases aligning to TRBD1. The CDR3 is 16 residues long. V shed 1 base and J 4 bases; nucleotides not matched to a gene: 6. The germline CDR1 and CDR2 sequences are SEHNR and FQNEAQ (reference sequence).

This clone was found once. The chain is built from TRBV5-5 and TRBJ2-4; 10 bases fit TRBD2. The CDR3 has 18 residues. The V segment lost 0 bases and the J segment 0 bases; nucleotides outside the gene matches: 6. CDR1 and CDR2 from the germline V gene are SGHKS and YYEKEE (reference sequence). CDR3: CASSLDLAGEQAKNIQYF. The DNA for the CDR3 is TGTGCCAGCAGCTTGGACCTAGCGGGAGAGCAAGCCAAAAACATTCAGTACTTC.

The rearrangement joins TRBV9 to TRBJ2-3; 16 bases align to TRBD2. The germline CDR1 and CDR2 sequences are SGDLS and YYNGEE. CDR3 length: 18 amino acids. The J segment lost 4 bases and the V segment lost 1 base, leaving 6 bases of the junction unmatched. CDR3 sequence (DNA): TGTGCCAGCAGCGTACGGGGACTAGCGGGAGGGCCCGCAGATACGCAGTATTTT. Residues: CASSVRGLAGGPADTQYF.

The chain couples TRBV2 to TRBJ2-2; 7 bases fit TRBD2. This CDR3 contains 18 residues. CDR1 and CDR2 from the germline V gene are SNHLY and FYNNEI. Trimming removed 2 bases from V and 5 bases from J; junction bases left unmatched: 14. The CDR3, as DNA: TGTGCCAGCAGTGAAAGCCCCCCGTGGGGGGGTCGGACCGGGGAGCTGTTTTTT. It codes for CASSESPPWGGRTGELFF.